The 24 T cell receptor beta chains below come from one sample, sequenced in a study of OX40 agonist ivuxolimab in advanced cancers. Library construction relied on the immunoSEQ multiplex PCR assay. The source is immuneACCESS, and TCRdb retained only in-frame sequences with V and J called. Part of the clones is not carried over; for the studies checked, unresolved V genes explain less than half of this, and the remainder is unexplained. The sample records tens of thousands of clones, 80% to 90% of which are singletons. In total, the top ten clones hold around 0.9% of the sample. Sequencing used CD4+ or CD8+ T cells sorted from blood, obtained in a trial of the OX40 agonist ivuxolimab. These TCRs come from an adult with an advanced solid tumor such as melanoma, head and neck, liver or kidney cancer.

The rearrangement uses TRBV4-1 and TRBJ1-2; TRBD1 matches at 7 bases. V lost 6 bases and J lost 4; bases outside the gene matches: 5. This CDR3 has 13 amino acids. CDR1 and CDR2 from the germline V gene are MGHRA and YSYEKL. This CDR3 reads CASSPQGSYGYTF. The DNA of the CDR3 is TGCGCCAGCAGTCCACAGGGGTCCTATGGCTACACCTTC.

The V call is TRBV7-2, the J call TRBJ1-5; tentatively, D is TRBD1 (5 bases). This CDR3 spans 15 amino acids. Germline assignment: CDR1 SGHTA and CDR2 FQGNSA. V gave up 5 bases and J gave up 2 bases, with 13 bases separating them. In DNA form, the CDR3 reads TGTGCCAGCAGCCCCTGGGGGGGTGGCAATCAGCCCCAGCATTTT. This translates into CASSPWGGGNQPQHF. Full variable domain (missing parts from reference TRBV7-2 and TRBJ1-5): GAGVSQSPSNKVTEKGKDVELRCDPISGHTALYWYRQSLGQGLEFLIYFQGNSAPDKSGLPSDRFSAERTGGSVSTLTIQRTQQEDSAVYLCASSPWGGGNQPQHFGDGTRLSIL.

The CDR3 loop is CATTGLAGNTGELFF. The CDR3 DNA reads TGTGCCACTACAGGACTAGCGGGGAATACCGGGGAGCTGTTTTTT. V is TRBV19 and J is TRBJ2-2, with 12 bases that match TRBD2. V dropped 10 bases and J dropped 5; count of bases not matched to a gene: 8. Germline V gene sequence: CDR1 LNHDA, CDR2 SQIVND (reference sequence). The CDR3 is made up of 15 amino acids. Complete variable domain (other parts from reference TRBV19 and TRBJ2-2): DGGITQSPKYLFRKEGQNVTLSCEQNLNHDAMYWYRQDPGQGLRLIYYSQIVNDFQKGDIAEGYSVSREKKESFPLTVTSAQKNPTAFYLCATTGLAGNTGELFFGEGSRLTVL.

This chain uses TRBV6-6 with TRBJ2-7; no reliable D call. V was pared by 5 bases and J by 2 bases, with 10 bases between. The germline V gene encodes CDR1 MNHNY and CDR2 SVGAGI (reference sequence). The CDR3 extends over 13 amino acids. The CDR3 coding sequence is TGTGCCAGCAGTCGTCCACAAACCTACGAGCAGTACTTC. Protein sequence: CASSRPQTYEQYF.

The rearrangement links TRBV5-1 to TRBJ1-1; perhaps TRBD1 as D (5 bases). This CDR3 has 14 residues. Germline CDR1 is SGHRS and CDR2 is YFSETQ. Trimming pared 2 bases from V and 7 bases from J, leaving 15 bases between. This CDR3 reads CASSFIKGQGEAFF. In DNA form, the CDR3 reads TGCGCCAGCAGCTTTATCAAGGGGCAAGGTGAAGCTTTCTTT. Full variable domain (missing parts from reference TRBV5-1 and TRBJ1-1): KAGVTQTPRYLIKTRGQQVTLSCSPISGHRSVSWYQQTPGQGLQFLFEYFSETQRNKGNFPGRFSGRQFSNSRSEMNVSTLELGDSALYLCASSFIKGQGEAFFGQGTRLTVV.

The chain joins TRBV19 to TRBJ1-1; D is ambiguous. The CDR3 is 16 amino acids. From germline, CDR1 is LNHDA and CDR2 SQIVND (reference sequence). V gave up 3 bases and J gave up 0 bases, with 14 bases separating them. CDR3 residues: CASSIELGILNTEAFF. CDR3 coding DNA: TGTGCCAGTAGTATTGAGTTAGGAATCTTGAACACTGAAGCTTTCTTT.

The gene calls are TRBV19 and TRBJ2-6; D assignment may be TRBD1 or TRBD2 (5 bases each). The CDR3 is 16 residues long. From germline, CDR1 is LNHDA and CDR2 SQIVND (reference sequence). Trimming pared 3 bases from V and 1 base from J, leaving 10 bases between. The CDR3 region has the DNA TGTGCCAGTAGTATTCCCAGGGAGTCTGGGGCCAACGTCCTGACTTTC. As protein: CASSIPRESGANVLTF.

The chain couples TRBV4-1 to TRBJ2-1; D possibly corresponds to TRBD2 (6 bases). The V end lost 1 base, the J end lost 7 bases, and 14 bases lay between the germline ends. The CDR3 consists of 15 residues. CDR1 is MGHRA and CDR2 is YSYEKL in the germline V gene. CDR3 bases: TGCGCCAGCAGCCAAGGCGGGAAAAGAAGAAATGAGCAGTTCTTC. Translating it yields CASSQGGKRRNEQFF.

V gene TRBV9 combines with J gene TRBJ1-1; no reliable D call. The germline V and J ends were trimmed by 4 bases and 1 base, with 11 bases remaining between them. The CDR3 contains 14 residues. Germline V gene lookup returns CDR1 SGDLS and CDR2 YYNGEE. CDR3 DNA sequence: TGTGCCAGCAGCTCAAGGGCGGAGAACACTGAAGCTTTCTTT. This gives the protein CASSSRAENTEAFF.

This clone was counted once. The chain uses TRBV5-1 and TRBJ2-7, with 10 nucleotides matching TRBD2. CDR1 is SGHRS and CDR2 is YFSETQ in the germline V gene. V shed 0 bases and J 3 bases; nucleotides not matched to a gene: 12. This CDR3 region has 18 residues. The CDR3 is CASSLGLVAGGTNYEQYF. The CDR3 region has the DNA TGCGCCAGCAGCTTGGGGTTGGTAGCGGGGGGCACGAACTACGAGCAGTACTTC.

V gene TRBV5-4 combines with J gene TRBJ1-5; TRBD1 matches at 8 bases. J gave up 7 bases and V 4 bases, and 10 bases lay outside the gene matches. Per germline, CDR1 SGHNT and CDR2 YYREEE (reference sequence). The CDR3 runs to 15 residues. The CDR3: CASSPGQGRGQPQHF. The CDR3 DNA reads as TGTGCCAGCAGCCCCGGACAGGGACGAGGACAGCCCCAGCATTTT.

By sample fraction, this clone is medium-sized. V and J are TRBV27 and TRBJ2-7, with D possibly TRBD1 on 6 matching bases. The CDR3 sequence is 13 residues long. V lost 5 bases, J lost 0 bases, and 8 bases lay in between. Germline V gene data show CDR1 as MNHEY and CDR2 as SMNVEV (reference sequence). The CDR3 sequence: CASSRQDSYEQYF. The DNA for the CDR3 is TGTGCCAGCAGTAGACAGGACTCCTACGAGCAGTACTTC.

The rearrangement uses TRBV9 and TRBJ2-3, with 7 positions matching TRBD2. The junction had 6 bases not matched to a gene; V was cut back by 0 bases and J by 2 bases. CDR3 size: 16 residues. Germline V gene lookup returns CDR1 SGDLS and CDR2 YYNGEE. CDR3 DNA sequence: TGTGCCAGCAGCGTAGTGATAGCGGGCAACACAGATACGCAGTATTTT. Residues: CASSVVIAGNTDTQYF.

This chain connects TRBV5-4 to TRBJ2-3, with D unresolved. The CDR3 extends over 11 amino acids. From germline, CDR1 is SGHNT and CDR2 YYREEE (reference sequence). V was trimmed by 1 base and J by 3 bases, leaving 0 bases between them. DNA for the CDR3: TGTGCCAGCAGCTTGACAGATACGCAGTATTTT. Translation: CASSLTDTQYF.

The rearrangement links TRBV4-1 to TRBJ2-5, with TRBD2 matching 8 bases. The CDR3 extends over 16 amino acids. J gave up 5 bases and V 4 bases, and 12 bases lay outside the gene matches. CDR1 MGHRA and CDR2 YSYEKL come from the germline V gene. The CDR3 reads CASSLDPGGAGETQYF. CDR3 bases: TGCGCCAGCAGCCTCGACCCGGGGGGGGCCGGGGAGACCCAGTACTTC.

The genes are TRBV30 and TRBJ1-2; a possible D gene is TRBD1 (5 bases). This CDR3 is built from 15 residues. The V and J ends lost 4 bases and 2 bases respectively, with 17 bases between them. The germline gives CDR1 GTSNPN, CDR2 SVGIG (reference sequence). The CDR3 region is CAWKPDTSGNYGYTF. The DNA of the CDR3 is TGTGCCTGGAAACCCGACACTTCAGGGAACTATGGCTACACCTTC.

V and J are TRBV14 and TRBJ1-1; D is unresolved. The ends were cut back, 3 bases at V and 0 bases at J, with 14 bases in the middle. The V gene's germline CDR1 is SGHDN and CDR2 FVKESK. The CDR3 totals 16 residues. Written as DNA, the CDR3 is TGTGCCAGCAGCCAGACGATATCCAGACTGAACACTGAAGCTTTCTTT. It specifies CASSQTISRLNTEAFF.

The chain joins TRBV6-5 to TRBJ2-7; D might be TRBD1 (6 bases). This CDR3 region has 14 residues. The germline V gene encodes CDR1 MNHEY and CDR2 SVGAGI. The V and J ends lost 1 base and 7 bases respectively, with 14 bases between them. CDR3 sequence: CASSYFDRPWEQYF. CDR3 nucleotide sequence: TGTGCCAGCAGTTACTTCGACAGGCCGTGGGAGCAGTACTTC.

J is TRBJ2-3 and V is TRBV5-6; D gene uncertain. This CDR3 region has 15 residues. CDR1 is SGHDT and CDR2 is YYEEEE in the germline V gene. Trimming removed 2 bases at V and 6 bases at J, with 16 bases between. Here the CDR3 reads CASSFRTTSRDTQYF. In DNA, the CDR3 is TGTGCCAGCAGCTTTAGGACCACTTCTCGCGATACGCAGTATTTT.

This chain joins TRBV2 and TRBJ1-3; D remains unclear. V lost 6 bases to trimming and J lost 4 bases, with 10 bases between them. Germline CDR1 and CDR2: SNHLY and FYNNEI. This CDR3 spans 13 amino acids. CDR3 amino acids: CASSPLWGNTIYF. In DNA form, the CDR3 reads TGTGCCAGCAGCCCCCTTTGGGGAAACACCATATATTTT.

The rearrangement links TRBV19 to TRBJ1-2; D is possibly TRBD1 (6 bases). Germline CDR1 reads LNHDA; CDR2 reads SQIVND (reference sequence). There are 16 residues in the CDR3. V lost 5 bases and J 4 bases, leaving 20 bases between the germline ends. Here the CDR3 reads CASSSPPGARFYGYTF. CDR3 bases: TGTGCCAGTAGTTCGCCCCCAGGGGCGCGTTTCTATGGCTACACCTTC.

The gene calls are TRBV25-1 and TRBJ1-4; 8 bases match TRBD1. CDR1 and CDR2 (germline): MGHDK, SYGVNS. V was clipped by 3 bases and J by 7 bases; unmatched bases: 13. The CDR3 has 17 residues. The CDR3 nucleotides are TGTGCCAGCAGTGAGGACAGGGCAAGTCTCGTTTTTGAAAAACTGTTTTTT. Protein: CASSEDRASLVFEKLFF.

The V call is TRBV4-1, the J call TRBJ2-1; D gene uncertain. The CDR3 is 16 amino acids. V was clipped by 0 bases and J by 0 bases, with 9 bases between them. Per the germline V gene, CDR1 is MGHRA and CDR2 is YSYEKL. The CDR3 here is CASSQEWHLSYNEQFF. The DNA of the CDR3 is TGCGCCAGCAGCCAAGAGTGGCACCTCTCCTACAATGAGCAGTTCTTC.

The count of this clone is one. V gene TRBV20-1 combines with J gene TRBJ1-2; D is unresolved. Per the germline V gene, CDR1 is DFQATT and CDR2 is SNEGSKA (reference sequence). The CDR3 totals 11 residues. Trimming pared 0 bases from V and 8 bases from J, leaving 7 bases between. CDR3 loop: CSAREDGGYTF. The CDR3, as DNA: TGCAGTGCTAGAGAGGACGGGGGCTACACCTTC.